These T cell receptor beta chains were read from a single sample in a study of T cell responses to AZD1222 COVID-19 vaccine. The assay was immunoSEQ multiplex PCR, and TCRdb's table has in-frame clones only and misses some. Here the sample spans approximately 130,000 clones, more than 85% being singletons. Source: peripheral blood, taken on day 0 of AZD1222 vaccination. These receptors were obtained from an adult in good health. The CDR3 runs from the conserved cysteine through the conserved F or W. The D gene is left open where the match is weak. Clone size is shown for a subset of rows, as once, few, many or a class of expanded clone.

V gene,J gene,D gene,clone size,CDR3 protein,CDR3 DNA
TRBV27,TRBJ2-7,TRBD1,once,CASSPGTGGYEQYF,TGTGCCAGCAGTCCCGGGACAGGGGGCTACGAGCAGTACTTC
TRBV13,TRBJ2-1,.,.,CASSRGKASSYNEQFF,TGTGCCAGCAGCCGGGGGAAGGCTAGCTCCTACAATGAGCAGTTCTTC
TRBV5-4,TRBJ1-6,TRBD1,.,CASSRKQGADSPLHF,TGTGCCAGCAGCCGGAAACAGGGGGCAGATTCACCCCTCCACTTT
TRBV6-1,TRBJ1-1,.,.,CASSEVFRGTEAFF,TGTGCCAGCAGTGAAGTTTTTCGAGGGACTGAAGCTTTCTTT
TRBV7-9,TRBJ1-3,.,.,CASSLGNSGNTIYF,TGTGCCAGCAGCTTGGGGAACTCTGGAAACACCATATATTTT
TRBV2,TRBJ1-1,.,.,CASSLGQLMNTEAFF,TGTGCCAGCAGTCTAGGACAGCTTATGAACACTGAAGCTTTCTTT
TRBV6-5,TRBJ2-5,.,.,CASQVTGNQETQYF,TGTGCCAGCCAAGTTACAGGGAACCAAGAGACCCAGTACTTC
TRBV7-9,TRBJ1-4,.,.,CASSLVPGEKLFF,TGTGCCAGCAGCTTAGTACCGGGCGAAAAACTGTTTTTT
TRBV6-5,TRBJ1-1,.,.,CASSSPGQKGLTEAFF,TGTGCCAGCAGTTCCCCAGGCCAAAAGGGATTAACTGAAGCTTTCTTT
TRBV6-1,TRBJ1-5,TRBD1,.,CASSDFPGQGFWNQPQHF,TGTGCCAGCAGTGATTTTCCAGGACAGGGGTTTTGGAATCAGCCCCAGCATTTT
TRBV30,TRBJ2-7,.,.,CAWSGGAQTRDKKGYYEQYF,TGTGCCTGGAGTGGGGGGGCCCAAACCCGGGACAAAAAAGGGTACTACGAGCAGTACTTC
TRBV11-2,TRBJ1-5,TRBD1,.,CASSPDRGNNQPQHF,TGTGCCAGCAGTCCGGACAGGGGCAACAATCAGCCCCAGCATTTT
TRBV23-1,TRBJ1-4,.,.,CASSLSGARATNEKLFF,TGCGCCAGCAGTCTCAGCGGGGCCCGAGCAACTAATGAAAAACTGTTTTTT
TRBV6-1,TRBJ2-7,.,once,CASSEEKQGLPYEQYF,TGTGCCAGCAGTGAAGAGAAACAGGGATTGCCCTACGAGCAGTACTTC
TRBV5-1,TRBJ1-2,TRBD1,few,CASSPGDREGGYTF,TGCGCCAGCAGCCCCGGGGACAGGGAGGGTGGCTACACCTTC
TRBV18,TRBJ1-2,.,.,CASSLSQEGGYGYTF,TGTGCCAGCTCACTTTCGCAGGAGGGGGGCTATGGCTACACCTTC
TRBV5-6,TRBJ1-2,.,.,CASSFRGQGGYTF,TGTGCCAGCAGCTTTCGGGGGCAGGGTGGCTACACCTTC
TRBV5-1,TRBJ1-1,.,.,CATSRSLEVNTEAFF,TGCGCCACCAGCCGGTCCTTGGAGGTGAACACTGAAGCTTTCTTT
TRBV2,TRBJ1-2,.,.,CASSEGYGYTF,TGTGCCAGCAGTGAGGGCTATGGCTACACCTTC
TRBV9,TRBJ1-4,.,once,CASSEQWAGEKLFF,TGTGCCAGCAGCGAGCAGTGGGCGGGTGAAAAACTGTTTTTT
TRBV7-9,TRBJ1-1,TRBD1,.,CASSLARPSADREVTEAFF,TGTGCCAGCAGCTTAGCGAGGCCCTCCGCTGACAGGGAGGTCACTGAAGCTTTCTTT
TRBV27,TRBJ2-7,.,.,CASSPQGSSYEQYF,TGTGCCAGCAGTCCACAGGGCTCCTCCTACGAGCAGTACTTC
TRBV5-4,TRBJ2-2,.,.,CASSLLDTNTGELFF,TGTGCCAGCAGCTTACTGGACACTAACACCGGGGAGCTGTTTTTT
TRBV6-1,TRBJ1-4,TRBD1,.,CASSEVGTGWTLKLFF,TGTGCCAGCAGTGAAGTAGGGACAGGGTGGACTTTAAAACTGTTTTTT
TRBV2,TRBJ1-2,.,.,CASSEWGDYGYTF,TGTGCCAGCAGTGAATGGGGGGATTATGGCTACACCTTC
TRBV9,TRBJ2-3,.,.,CASSVVGFSDTQYF,TGTGCCAGCAGCGTAGTTGGGTTTTCAGATACGCAGTATTTT
TRBV6-5,TRBJ1-4,.,once,CASSYKQGWNEKLFF,TGTGCCAGCAGTTATAAGCAGGGATGGAATGAAAAACTGTTTTTT
TRBV5-1,TRBJ2-5,.,.,CASSHRLARQETQYF,TGCGCCAGCAGCCACAGACTTGCACGTCAAGAGACCCAGTACTTC
TRBV27,TRBJ1-6,.,.,CASSPRGSSYNSPLHF,TGTGCCAGCAGTCCTCGGGGGAGCTCCTATAATTCACCCCTCCACTTT
TRBV7-4,TRBJ1-2,.,few,CASILLGVRVVNGYTF,TGTGCCAGCATCCTGTTGGGCGTCAGGGTGGTTAATGGCTACACCTTC
TRBV6-5,TRBJ1-2,.,.,CASRGGGDGGYTF,TGTGCCAGCAGAGGGGGGGGCGACGGAGGCTACACCTTC
TRBV9,TRBJ2-1,.,.,CASSLGLAAYEQFF,TGTGCCAGCAGCCTCGGACTGGCGGCCTACGAGCAGTTCTTC
TRBV18,TRBJ2-3,TRBD2,.,CASSLLAGATDTQYF,TGTGCCAGCTCACTCCTAGCGGGAGCCACAGATACGCAGTATTTT
TRBV25-1,TRBJ1-4,.,few,CASSEGTQPALFF,TGTGCCAGCAGTGAAGGGACTCAGCCCGCACTGTTTTTT
TRBV9,TRBJ1-1,.,.,CASSVAGVGAAFF,TGTGCCAGCAGCGTAGCTGGCGTCGGTGCGGCTTTCTTT
TRBV7-9,TRBJ2-2,TRBD1,.,CASSTTSGTVTGELFF,TGTGCCAGCAGCACAACCTCCGGGACAGTCACCGGGGAGCTGTTTTTT
TRBV2,TRBJ2-3,.,.,CASRTGSDTQYF,TGTGCCAGCAGGACTGGCTCAGATACGCAGTATTTT
TRBV10-1,TRBJ1-5,.,.,CASSGQLNQPQHF,TGCGCCAGCAGTGGACAGCTCAATCAGCCCCAGCATTTT
TRBV6-4,TRBJ1-6,.,once,CASSARPANSPLHF,TGTGCCAGCAGTGCGCGACCCGCAAATTCACCCCTCCACTTT
TRBV10-3,TRBJ1-1,.,once,CAISARVNTEAFF,TGTGCCATCAGTGCGAGGGTGAACACTGAAGCTTTCTTT
TRBV7-9,TRBJ1-1,.,few,CASSLGGHGTEAFF,TGTGCCAGCAGCTTGGGGGGCCACGGCACTGAAGCTTTCTTT
TRBV3-1/TRBV3-2,TRBJ1-1,TRBD1,.,CASSRKQGGTEAFF,TGTGCCAGCAGCCGAAAGCAGGGGGGCACTGAAGCTTTCTTT
TRBV30,TRBJ1-3,TRBD1,.,CAWRDRASGNTIYF,TGTGCCTGGAGGGACAGGGCGTCTGGAAACACCATATATTTT